These 29 T cell receptor beta chains were sequenced from one sample in a study of PD-L1 blockade in urothelial cancer. Sequencing was performed with immunoSEQ multiplex PCR; in TCRdb, only in-frame clones are kept and a portion is missing. The data contain fewer than 60,000 clones, over 65% of them singletons. Time point noted: pretreatment peripheral blood. The sequences come from PBMCs, collected around atezolizumab (anti-PD-L1) treatment. The receptor set was obtained from a man aged 45-65 years with urothelial cancer.

This chain joins TRBV11-3 and TRBJ2-7, with D uncertain. The germline gives CDR1 SGHNT, CDR2 YENEEA. This CDR3 has 13 residues. V gave up 3 bases and J gave up 5 bases, with 11 bases separating them. The CDR3, as DNA: TGTGCCAGCAGCTTTTCCGGGTTCCACGAGCAGTACTTC. Residues: CASSFSGFHEQYF.

This chain links TRBV25-1 with TRBJ2-5, with 14 bases that match TRBD2. The J segment lost 10 bases and the V segment lost 2 bases, leaving 15 bases of the junction unmatched. The V gene's germline CDR1 is MGHDK and CDR2 SYGVNS. The CDR3 is made up of 18 amino acids. CDR3 in DNA: TGTGCCAGCAGTGAACCAGAGAGGGGACTAGCGGGAGAGTTGGGCCAGTACTTC. It codes for CASSEPERGLAGELGQYF.

The J gene is TRBJ2-3, the V gene TRBV12-5; the match to TRBD2 covers 8 bases. The CDR3 extends over 14 amino acids. Trimming removed 3 bases from V and 6 bases from J; junction bases left unmatched: 5. Germline V gene data show CDR1 as LGHNT and CDR2 as FRNRAP. Here the CDR3 DNA reads TGTGCTAGTGGTTTCGGGACTAGGGTGGATACGCAGTATTTT. Translation gives CASGFGTRVDTQYF.

The genes are TRBV10-1 and TRBJ1-1; 11 nucleotides agree with TRBD1. Germline lookup yields CDR1 WNHNN and CDR2 SYGVQD (reference sequence). The CDR3 is 14 amino acids. Unmatched junction bases numbered 4, after V lost 6 bases and J lost 4 bases. The CDR3 nucleotides read TGCGCCAGCAGCGCAGGGACAGGGGGCACTGAAGCTTTCTTT. Translation: CASSAGTGGTEAFF.

The chain uses TRBV7-9 and TRBJ1-1; a possible D gene is TRBD1 (5 bases). The CDR3 is 14 amino acids. CDR1 is SEHNR and CDR2 is FQNEAQ in the germline V gene (reference sequence). Between the trimmed V and J ends, which lost 7 bases and 4 bases, there was a span of 16 bases. The DNA for the CDR3 is TGTGCCAGCACCCCGGGGGGAGAGGGCACTGAAGCTTTCTTT. This encodes CASTPGGEGTEAFF.

The V and J genes are TRBV6-4 and TRBJ1-1; TRBD1 matches 8 bases. This CDR3 spans 15 amino acids. V dropped 2 bases and J dropped 3; count of bases not matched to a gene: 5. CDR1 is MRHNA, CDR2 SNTAGT, per germline. The CDR3 region has the DNA TGTGCCAGCAGTGACCAAGACAGGGGCGACACTGAAGCTTTCTTT. Translating gives CASSDQDRGDTEAFF.

This clone was counted between two and nine times. The J gene is TRBJ2-7, the V gene TRBV9; 10 nucleotides match TRBD1. The J segment lost 3 bases and the V segment lost 8 bases, leaving 5 bases of the junction unmatched. This CDR3 has 13 amino acids. Looked up from germline, CDR1 is SGDLS and CDR2 is YYNGEE. The CDR3 spells CARNRDRGYEQYF. DNA for the CDR3: TGTGCCAGGAACCGGGACAGGGGCTACGAGCAGTACTTC.

The rearrangement uses TRBV6-1 and TRBJ1-5, with D unclear. Germline V gene data show CDR1 as MNHNS and CDR2 as SASEGT. V lost 5 bases to trimming and J lost 6 bases, with 17 bases between them. This CDR3 has 15 amino acids. The CDR3: CASSMGHQSGQPQHF. As DNA, the CDR3 is TGTGCCAGCAGTATGGGTCACCAGAGCGGTCAGCCCCAGCATTTT.

This rearrangement joins TRBV7-9 to TRBJ1-2; D unclear. Germline values: CDR1 SEHNR, CDR2 FQNEAQ (reference sequence). The CDR3 length is 16 residues. The V end lost 5 bases, the J end lost 1 base, and 17 bases lay between the germline ends. In DNA, the CDR3 is TGTGCCAGCAGCCCAGTACCCGTTTTATTTAACTATGGCTACACCTTC. Amino acid sequence: CASSPVPVLFNYGYTF.

This chain uses TRBV23-1 with TRBJ2-2; TRBD1 agrees at 7 bases. TRBV23-1 is known as an ORF, though its function is uncertain. The CDR3 has 16 amino acids. V shed 3 bases and J 5 bases; nucleotides not matched to a gene: 9. CDR3 DNA: TGCGCCAGCAGTCACGCCGGGACAGAAGAGACCGGGGAGCTGTTTTTT. Its translation is CASSHAGTEETGELFF.

The CDR3 bases are TGTGCCAGCAGCTTTACCCAGGACAGCCGCCTCTACGAGCAGTACTTC. Translating it yields CASSFTQDSRLYEQYF. The chain uses TRBV5-4 and TRBJ2-7; tentative D call: TRBD1 (6 bases). Trimming shortened V by 2 bases and J by 3 bases, and 18 bases separated the two germline ends. Germline CDR1 is SGHNT and CDR2 is YYREEE (reference sequence). The CDR3 has 16 residues.

The rearrangement uses TRBV19 and TRBJ1-4, with no clear D. V lost 1 base, J lost 8 bases, and 17 bases lay in between. In germline, CDR1 is LNHDA, CDR2 SQIVND (reference sequence). This CDR3 region has 16 residues. The CDR3 DNA reads TGTGCCAGTAGTATAGTAGCCCCGTTGGGTGGAGAAAAACTGTTTTTT. Protein sequence: CASSIVAPLGGEKLFF.

The rearrangement links TRBV27 to TRBJ2-7; 9 nucleotides align to TRBD1. This CDR3 has 13 residues. V was clipped by 2 bases and J by 6 bases; unmatched bases: 2. CDR1 and CDR2 from the germline V gene are MNHEY and SMNVEV (reference sequence). CDR3 amino acids: CASSLGTGIEQYF. In DNA, the CDR3 is TGTGCCAGCAGTTTAGGGACAGGGATCGAGCAGTACTTC.

J is TRBJ2-3 and V is TRBV5-6; TRBD1 agrees at 7 bases. V shed 3 bases and J 2 bases; nucleotides not matched to a gene: 9. This CDR3 is 16 amino acids long. Germline CDR1 and CDR2: SGHDT and YYEEEE. The CDR3 DNA reads as TGTGCCAGCAGCTACACGGGACAGCTATTCACAGATACGCAGTATTTT. This codes for CASSYTGQLFTDTQYF.

This clone was detected a few times. The rearrangement uses TRBV30 and TRBJ2-7, with TRBD1 identical over 7 bases. This CDR3 comprises 12 residues. Trimming cost V 0 bases and J 9 bases; bases outside gene matches: 5. Germline assignment: CDR1 GTSNPN and CDR2 SVGIG (reference sequence). The CDR3 DNA is TGTGCCTGGAGTGTCGGACAGGCCGGGCAGTACTTC. Protein product: CAWSVGQAGQYF.

The chain is built from TRBV11-2 and TRBJ2-3; weak D call: TRBD2 (7 bases). The CDR3 has 15 residues. Germline V gives CDR1 SGHAT, CDR2 FQNNGV. Trimming removed 4 bases from V and 8 bases from J, with 19 bases in between. The CDR3 sequence: CASSSGGAPRITQYF. CDR3 bases: TGTGCCAGCAGCTCTGGGGGGGCGCCTAGGATTACGCAGTATTTT. The full variable domain, with the rest looked up from reference TRBV11-2 and TRBJ2-3, is EAGVAQSPRYKIIEKRQSVAFWCNPISGHATLYWYQQILGQGPKLLIQFQNNGVVDDSQLPKDRFSAERLKGVDSTLKIQPAKLEDSAVYLCASSSGGAPRITQYFGPGTRLTVL.

A few counts support this clone. The chain employs TRBV10-2 and TRBJ1-2, with TRBD1 matching over 7 bases. CDR3 length equals 15 residues. J gave up 6 bases and V 2 bases, and 9 bases lay outside the gene matches. Per germline, CDR1 WSHSY and CDR2 SAAADI. The CDR3: CASSENPGGRNGYTF. In DNA form, the CDR3 reads TGCGCCAGCAGTGAGAACCCAGGGGGACGTAATGGCTACACCTTC.

The gene calls are TRBV7-2 and TRBJ1-5; D is unclear. This CDR3 contains 17 residues. V shed 2 bases and J shed 0 bases, with 14 bases lying between them. Germline CDR1 reads SGHTA; CDR2 reads FQGNSA. The CDR3 protein is CASSLSGTVYSNQPQHF. The DNA for the CDR3 is TGTGCCAGCAGCTTATCTGGTACTGTCTATAGCAATCAGCCCCAGCATTTT.

With regard to this clone: Distinct nucleotide sequences in the sample also encode this CDR3. This rearrangement joins TRBV28 to TRBJ1-2; 9 positions agree with TRBD1. Unmatched junction bases numbered 1, after V lost 3 bases and J lost 2 bases. Per the germline V gene, CDR1 is MDHEN and CDR2 is SYDVKM. CDR3 length: 14 amino acids. CDR3 coding DNA: TGTGCCAGCAGTTTGGGACAGGGAAACTATGGCTACACCTTC. Encoded protein: CASSLGQGNYGYTF.

The chain links TRBV11-2 to TRBJ2-1; 11 nucleotides agree with TRBD2. Trimming at V came to 5 bases and at J to 4 bases, leaving 4 bases not matched to a gene. CDR1 and CDR2 (germline): SGHAT, FQNNGV. The CDR3 is 15 residues long. CDR3 residues: CASSRTSGPYNEQFF. The CDR3 DNA reads TGTGCCAGCAGCCGGACTAGCGGGCCTTACAATGAGCAGTTCTTC.

The sample holds one count of this clone. The chain links TRBV30 to TRBJ2-5; 9 nucleotides align to TRBD1. The V gene end was trimmed by 2 bases and the J gene end by 4 bases; junction bases not matched to a gene: 5. Germline V gives CDR1 GTSNPN, CDR2 SVGIG (reference sequence). This CDR3 spans 14 amino acids. CDR3 nucleotide sequence: TGTGCCTGGAGTACAGGGGGCACGAGAGAGACCCAGTACTTC. Amino acids: CAWSTGGTRETQYF.

This chain uses TRBV4-3 with TRBJ1-3, with D hard to call. The CDR3 has 13 amino acids. Trimming left V 0 bases short and J 4 bases short, with 4 bases between. Germline V gene lookup returns CDR1 LGHNA and CDR2 YSLEER. The CDR3 loop is CASSQDPGNTIYF. CDR3 coding DNA: TGCGCCAGCAGCCAAGATCCGGGAAACACCATATATTTT.

J is TRBJ2-5 and V is TRBV9, with 7 bases lining up with TRBD2. Germline CDR1 reads SGDLS; CDR2 reads YYNGEE. The CDR3 has 15 residues. Unmatched junction bases numbered 8, after V lost 1 base and J lost 5 bases. The CDR3 bases are TGTGCCAGCAGCGTAAATGGGCGGGAGTGGGAGACCCAGTACTTC. It translates to CASSVNGREWETQYF.

The chain couples TRBV9 to TRBJ2-1; TRBD1 matches 12 bases. The CDR3 is 15 amino acids. V shed 2 bases and J 7 bases; nucleotides not matched to a gene: 4. CDR1 SGDLS and CDR2 YYNGEE come from the germline V gene. The CDR3 region is CASSVVGQGANEQFF. CDR3 sequence (DNA): TGTGCCAGCAGCGTGGTGGGACAGGGGGCAAATGAGCAGTTCTTC.

V is TRBV23-1 and J is TRBJ2-2, with 8 nucleotides matching TRBD2. TRBV23-1 belongs to the ORF category, with a function that is uncertain. The CDR3 has 18 amino acids. The V segment lost 3 bases and the J segment 3 bases; nucleotides outside the gene matches: 12. The CDR3 loop reads CASSQRGDMWGDTGELFF. The CDR3 coding sequence is TGCGCCAGCAGTCAGCGGGGGGACATGTGGGGGGACACCGGGGAGCTGTTTTTT.

This chain connects TRBV9 to TRBJ2-7; a possible D gene is TRBD1 (5 bases). This CDR3 region has 14 residues. Looked up from germline, CDR1 is SGDLS and CDR2 is YYNGEE. The V and J ends lost 0 bases and 2 bases respectively, with 9 bases between them. The CDR3 bases are TGTGCCAGCAGCGTAGATCAGGGTCCCTACGAGCAGTACTTC. It codes for CASSVDQGPYEQYF.

This sequence joins TRBV4-2 and TRBJ1-1; D is possibly TRBD1 (5 bases). From germline, CDR1 is LGHNA and CDR2 YNFKEQ. The CDR3 is 20 amino acids. V lost 0 bases to trimming and J lost 0 bases, with 23 bases between them. Here the CDR3 reads CASSQDSRTGKLGMNTEAFF. The CDR3 DNA reads TGTGCCAGCAGCCAAGATTCTCGAACAGGCAAATTAGGGATGAACACTGAAGCTTTCTTT.

This chain joins TRBV2 and TRBJ2-1; D remains ambiguous. Between the trimmed V and J ends, which lost 7 bases and 0 bases, there was a span of 13 bases. Germline V gene lookup returns CDR1 SNHLY and CDR2 FYNNEI. This CDR3 contains 15 residues. The CDR3 DNA reads TGTGCCAGCAATTCTGACTGGAGCTCCTACAATGAGCAGTTCTTC. It specifies CASNSDWSSYNEQFF. Supplemented by reference TRBV2 and TRBJ2-1, the full variable domain reads EPEVTQTPSHQVTQMGQEVILRCVPISNHLYFYWYRQILGQKVEFLVSFYNNEISEKSEIFDDQFSVERPDGSNFTLKIRSTKLEDSAMYFCASNSDWSSYNEQFFGPGTRLTVL.

The rearrangement links TRBV7-9 to TRBJ1-2; possible D gene TRBD1, 5 bases. Trimming took 3 bases from V and 8 from J, leaving 16 bases between them. In germline, CDR1 is SEHNR, CDR2 FQNEAQ (reference sequence). CDR3 length: 14 residues. CDR3 nucleotides: TGTGCCAGCAGCTTCGCAGGGTTCCTTGAGGGCTACACCTTC. Amino acid sequence: CASSFAGFLEGYTF. The variable domain in full, completed from reference TRBV7-9 and TRBJ1-2, reads DTGVSQNPRHKITKRGQNVTFRCDPISEHNRLYWYRQTLGQGPEFLTYFQNEAQLEKSRLLSDRFSAERPKGSFSTLEIQRTEQGDSAMYLCASSFAGFLEGYTFGSGTRLTVV.